A selection of T cell receptor beta chains follows, all from one sample in a study of CD8 T cells in ankylosing spondylitis. Via MiXCR, TCRdb re-called the 5' RACE reads, giving one row per CDR3 protein. The sample includes 300,000 to 400,000 distinct CDR3 sequences, approximately 10% of them seen just once. Sequenced: blood, either unsorted or a sorted T cell fraction (not recorded which). Receptor source: a female donor with ankylosing spondylitis or in good health (not recorded which). Both conserved end residues are part of each CDR3.

TRBJ1-1 | 13 | TRBV20-1 | CSAGRQGTGSAFF
TRBJ2-1 | 13 | TRBV3-1 | CASSQGMGGVQFF
TRBJ1-1 | 14 | TRBV3-1 | CASSQDLVNTEAFF
TRBJ1-1 | 15 | TRBV20-1 | CSAKEEGVGNTEAFF
TRBJ1-1 | 13 | TRBV25-1 | CASSDRGNTEAFF
TRBJ2-5 | 14 | TRBV6-5 | CASSYGGPQETQYF
TRBJ2-2 | 16 | TRBV7-9 | CASSAAGAPNTGELFF
TRBJ2-7 | 15 | TRBV20-1 | CSARTSARLRNEQYF
TRBJ2-7 | 13 | TRBV5-1 | CASSPRAAYEQYF
TRBJ1-1 | 14 | TRBV7-8 | CASSLGFGNTEAFF
TRBJ1-2 | 12 | TRBV28 | CATTGGSYGYTF
TRBJ2-3 | 18 | TRBV3-1 | CASSQATSGRPNTDTQYF
TRBJ2-7 | 13 | TRBV5-1 | CASNQGSSYEQYF
TRBJ2-3 | 14 | TRBV20-1 | CSARPAGSTDTQYF
TRBJ2-3 | 15 | TRBV5-1 | CASSLERGITDTQYF
TRBJ2-7 | 16 | TRBV20-1 | CSARDFVPDYSYEQYF
TRBJ2-3 | 16 | TRBV20-1 | CSAIDRDRAGTDTQYF
TRBJ1-3 | 15 | TRBV27 | CASRDRAYSGNTIYF
TRBJ2-1 | 15 | TRBV20-1 | CSARESGRRSNEQFF
TRBJ2-1 | 14 | TRBV5-1 | CASSSGLAVPTWFF
TRBJ2-1 | 16 | TRBV24-1 | CATSDRRGASYNEQFF
TRBJ1-2 | 14 | TRBV10-1 | CASDEWTDDYRYTF
TRBJ1-4 | 16 | TRBV5-1 | CASSLGDRVTNEKLFF
TRBJ2-1 | 14 | TRBV5-6 | CASSLRNSRNEQFF
TRBJ2-7 | 15 | TRBV28 | CASSYNRDTSYEQYF
TRBJ1-2 | 16 | TRBV5-1 | CASSHVSGRRTYGYTF
TRBJ2-6 | 17 | TRBV28 | CASSFPGGGAGANVLTF
TRBJ1-1 | 14 | TRBV7-2 | CASSLGTMNTEAFF
TRBJ2-3 | 15 | TRBV20-1 | CSAPGPQSGTDTQYF
TRBJ2-2 | 15 | TRBV19 | CASRSREGLTGELFF
TRBJ2-7 | 16 | TRBV18 | CASSPNLAGGVSEQYF
TRBJ1-5 | 13 | TRBV29-1 | CSVVQGRDQPQHF
TRBJ2-3 | 19 | TRBV9 | CASSPALAGGTTSTDTQYF
TRBJ2-5 | 14 | TRBV12-3/TRBV12-4 | CASSTGTGQETQYF
TRBJ2-3 | 12 | TRBV20-1 | CSASGGTDMQYF
TRBJ2-7 | 16 | TRBV5-6 | CASSLAPSVYSYEQYF
TRBJ2-1 | 19 | TRBV2 | CASRKGLAGGGSSGNEQFF